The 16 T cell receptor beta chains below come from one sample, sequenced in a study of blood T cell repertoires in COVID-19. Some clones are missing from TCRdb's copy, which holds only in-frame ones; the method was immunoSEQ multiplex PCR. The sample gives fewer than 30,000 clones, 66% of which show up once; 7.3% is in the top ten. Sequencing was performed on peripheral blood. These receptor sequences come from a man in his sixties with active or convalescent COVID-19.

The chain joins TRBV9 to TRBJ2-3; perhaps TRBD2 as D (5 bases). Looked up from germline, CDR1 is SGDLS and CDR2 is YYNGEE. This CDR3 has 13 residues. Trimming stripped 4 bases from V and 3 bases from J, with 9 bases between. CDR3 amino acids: CASSLGGTDTQYF. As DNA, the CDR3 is TGTGCCAGCAGCCTCGGCGGGACAGATACGCAGTATTTT.

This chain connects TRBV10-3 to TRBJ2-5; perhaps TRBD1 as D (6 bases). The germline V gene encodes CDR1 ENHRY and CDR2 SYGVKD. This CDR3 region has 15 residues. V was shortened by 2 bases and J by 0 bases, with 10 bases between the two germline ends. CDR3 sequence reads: CAISERGTYQETQYF. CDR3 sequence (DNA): TGTGCCATCAGTGAGAGGGGGACCTACCAAGAGACCCAGTACTTC.

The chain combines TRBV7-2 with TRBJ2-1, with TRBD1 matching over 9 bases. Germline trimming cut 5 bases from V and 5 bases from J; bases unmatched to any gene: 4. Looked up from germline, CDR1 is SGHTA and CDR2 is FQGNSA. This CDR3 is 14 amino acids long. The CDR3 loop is CASSLGQGNNEQFF. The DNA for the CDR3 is TGTGCCAGCAGCCTCGGACAGGGGAACAATGAGCAGTTCTTC.

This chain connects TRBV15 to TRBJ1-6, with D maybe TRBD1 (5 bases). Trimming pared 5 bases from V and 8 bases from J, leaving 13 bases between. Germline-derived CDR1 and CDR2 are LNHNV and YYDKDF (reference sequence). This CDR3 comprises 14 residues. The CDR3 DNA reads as TGTGCCACCAGCGGACACGTCAGGGATTCACCCCTCCACTTT. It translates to CATSGHVRDSPLHF.

The CDR3 here is CATHPAGPTGELFF. The CDR3 coding sequence is TGTGCCACCCACCCCGCAGGGCCCACCGGGGAGCTGTTTTTT. This chain joins TRBV19 and TRBJ2-2; possibly TRBD1 for D (5 bases). Germline V gives CDR1 LNHDA, CDR2 SQIVND (reference sequence). The CDR3 runs to 14 residues. Trimming pared 10 bases from V and 4 bases from J, leaving 16 bases between.

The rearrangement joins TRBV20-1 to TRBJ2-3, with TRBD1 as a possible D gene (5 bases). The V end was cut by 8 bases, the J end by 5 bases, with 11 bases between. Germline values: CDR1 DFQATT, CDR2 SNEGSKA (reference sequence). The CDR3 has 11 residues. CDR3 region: CSSTVQDTQYF. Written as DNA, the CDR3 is TGCAGTTCGACAGTCCAAGATACGCAGTATTTT.

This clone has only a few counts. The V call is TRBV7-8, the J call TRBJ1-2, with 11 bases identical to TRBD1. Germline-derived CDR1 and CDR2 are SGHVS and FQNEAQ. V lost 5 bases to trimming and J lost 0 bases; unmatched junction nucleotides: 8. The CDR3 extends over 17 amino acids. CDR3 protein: CASSHTGQGAANYGYTF. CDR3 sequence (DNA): TGTGCCAGCAGCCACACTGGACAGGGGGCGGCTAACTATGGCTACACCTTC.

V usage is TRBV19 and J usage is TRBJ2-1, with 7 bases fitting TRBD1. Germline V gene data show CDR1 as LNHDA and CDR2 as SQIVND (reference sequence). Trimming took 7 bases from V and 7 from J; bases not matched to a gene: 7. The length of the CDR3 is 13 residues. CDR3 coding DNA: TGTGCCAGTACCGAGACAGGGTGGAATGAGCAGTTCTTC. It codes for CASTETGWNEQFF.

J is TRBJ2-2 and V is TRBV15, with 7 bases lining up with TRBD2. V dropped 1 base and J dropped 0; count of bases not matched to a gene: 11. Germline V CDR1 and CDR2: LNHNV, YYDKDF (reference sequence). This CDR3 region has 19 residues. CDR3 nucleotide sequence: TGTGCCACCAGCAGAGGCGGGCGTGGCGGGAGCTCGAACACCGGGGAGCTGTTTTTT. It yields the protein CATSRGGRGGSSNTGELFF.

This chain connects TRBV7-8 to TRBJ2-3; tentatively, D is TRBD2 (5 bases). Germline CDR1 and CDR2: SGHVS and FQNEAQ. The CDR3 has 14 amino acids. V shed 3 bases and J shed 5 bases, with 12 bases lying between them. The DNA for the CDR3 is TGTGCCAGCAGCTTGGCGGGCAGGCAAGATACGCAGTATTTT. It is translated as CASSLAGRQDTQYF.

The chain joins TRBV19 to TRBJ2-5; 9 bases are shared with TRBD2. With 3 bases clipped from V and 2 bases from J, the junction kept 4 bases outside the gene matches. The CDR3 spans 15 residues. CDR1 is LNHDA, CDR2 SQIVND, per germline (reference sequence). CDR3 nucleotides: TGTGCCAGTAGTATCGGAGCGGGGGGACAAGAGACCCAGTACTTC. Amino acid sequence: CASSIGAGGQETQYF. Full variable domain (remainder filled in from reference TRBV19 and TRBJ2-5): DGGITQSPKYLFRKEGQNVTLSCEQNLNHDAMYWYRQDPGQGLRLIYYSQIVNDFQKGDIAEGYSVSREKKESFPLTVTSAQKNPTAFYLCASSIGAGGQETQYFGPGTRLLVL.

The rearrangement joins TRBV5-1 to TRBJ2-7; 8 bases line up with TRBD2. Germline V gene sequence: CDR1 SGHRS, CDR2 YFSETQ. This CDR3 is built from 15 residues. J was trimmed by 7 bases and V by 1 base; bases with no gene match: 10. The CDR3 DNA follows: TGCGCCAGCAGCTTGACTCCGGGACTAGGTGGGGAGCAGTACTTC. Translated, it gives CASSLTPGLGGEQYF.

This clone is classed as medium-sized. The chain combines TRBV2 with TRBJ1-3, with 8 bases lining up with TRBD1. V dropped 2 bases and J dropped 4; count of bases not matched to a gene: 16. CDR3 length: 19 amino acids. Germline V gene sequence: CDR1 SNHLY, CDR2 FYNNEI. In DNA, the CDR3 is TGTGCCAGCAGTGAATTCGGCGGACAGGGAATGGGAACAGGAAACACCATATATTTT. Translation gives CASSEFGGQGMGTGNTIYF.

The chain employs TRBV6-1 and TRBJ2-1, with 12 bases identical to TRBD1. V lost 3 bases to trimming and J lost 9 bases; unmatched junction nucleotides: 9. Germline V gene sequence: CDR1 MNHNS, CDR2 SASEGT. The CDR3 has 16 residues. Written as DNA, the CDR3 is TGTGCCAGCAGTGATTTGCCGGGACAGGGGGCGACTGAGCAGTTCTTC. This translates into CASSDLPGQGATEQFF.

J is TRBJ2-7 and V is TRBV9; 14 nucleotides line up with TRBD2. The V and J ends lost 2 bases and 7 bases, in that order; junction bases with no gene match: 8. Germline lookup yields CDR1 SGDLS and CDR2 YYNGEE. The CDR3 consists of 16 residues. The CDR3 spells CASSVGTSGGRSEQYF. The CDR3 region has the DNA TGTGCCAGCAGCGTCGGGACTAGCGGGGGAAGAAGTGAGCAGTACTTC.

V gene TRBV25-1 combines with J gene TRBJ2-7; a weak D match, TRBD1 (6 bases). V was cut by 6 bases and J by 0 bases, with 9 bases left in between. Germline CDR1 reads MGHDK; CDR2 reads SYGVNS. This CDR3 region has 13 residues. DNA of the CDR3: TGTGCCAGCAGAGGGACAAACTCCTACGAGCAGTACTTC. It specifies CASRGTNSYEQYF.